These 31 T cell receptor beta chains originate from one sample sequenced in a study of regulatory T cells in long-lasting Graves disease. Construction of TCR beta libraries relied on iRepertoire HTBI primers and on Arm-PCR targeting CDR3 regions. TCRdb used MiXCR to reprocess the multiplex PCR reads, holding one entry per CDR3 protein. The sample holds about 320,000 distinct CDR3 sequences, about 20% seen once. Time point reported: newly diagnosed GD, antithyroid drugs for less than 3 months. Making the TCR library involved RNA that had been extracted from PBMCs. The material was peripheral blood mononuclear cells (PBMCs), obtained at new diagnosis, from a patient treated with antithyroid drugs. These receptors came from a female donor with Graves disease.

This clonotype came up a few times. With a much larger clone just one base away, this may be a read error. This rearrangement joins TRBV30 to TRBJ1-2; D uncertain. V gave up 0 bases and J gave up 8 bases, with 13 bases separating them. There are 13 residues in the CDR3. Germline CDR1 GTSNPN, CDR2 SVGIG (reference sequence). The CDR3 loop reads CAWSVIDPEGYTF. CDR3 sequence (DNA): TGTGCCTGGAGTGTAATCGATCCAGAGGGCTACACCTTC.

This clonotype was counted between two and nine times. The chain carries TRBV20-1 and TRBJ1-5, with D tentatively TRBD1 (6 bases). Germline CDR1 reads DFQATT; CDR2 reads SNEGSKA (reference sequence). V was shortened by 7 bases and J by 6 bases, with 16 bases between the two germline ends. The length of the CDR3 is 13 residues. CDR3: CSVAAGVTQPQHF. The CDR3 nucleotides are TGCAGTGTGGCGGCAGGGGTTACTCAGCCCCAGCATTTT.

This clonotype showed up many times. J is TRBJ1-1 and V is TRBV12-3 or TRBV12-4; D unclear. This CDR3 contains 14 residues. The V and J ends lost 3 bases and 0 bases respectively, with 8 bases between them. The CDR3 coding sequence is TGTGCCAGCAGTTTGAATCAGGTGAACACTGAAGCTTTCTTT. The encoded protein is CASSLNQVNTEAFF.

This clonotype showed up many times. J is TRBJ2-1 and V is TRBV29-1; a weak D match, TRBD1 (5 bases). Deletions cut 3 bases from V and 4 bases from J, with 10 bases between. Germline V CDR1 and CDR2: SQVTM, ANQGSEA. The CDR3 contains 13 residues. In nucleotides, the CDR3 is TGCAGCGTTGATCCCGGACAATACAATGAGCAGTTCTTC. Its protein product is CSVDPGQYNEQFF.

This chain joins TRBV28 and TRBJ2-7, with 9 bases aligning to TRBD1. Germline V CDR1 and CDR2: MDHEN, SYDVKM. The CDR3 totals 15 residues. The V gene end was trimmed by 1 base and the J gene end by 7 bases; junction bases not matched to a gene: 8. CDR3 sequence reads: CASSLLGQGPSEQYF. The CDR3 nucleotides are TGTGCCAGCAGTTTATTAGGACAGGGGCCCTCTGAGCAGTACTTC.

Comments on this clonotype: Relative to the germline gene, one junction end is altered; a read error may explain this. The DNA for the CDR3 is TGTGACAGCAGCCAAGATGTTCTGGGCAGGGGGAGCACTGATACGCAGTATTTT. It yields the protein CDSSQDVLGRGSTDTQYF. This chain joins TRBV3-1 and TRBJ2-3; 7 nucleotides line up with TRBD1. This CDR3 has 18 amino acids. The germline V gene encodes CDR1 LGHDT and CDR2 YNNKEL (reference sequence).

This clonotype was seen ten or more times. This chain connects TRBV29-1 to TRBJ2-2, with 14 bases matching TRBD2. J gave up 2 bases and V 6 bases, and 2 bases lay outside the gene matches. Looked up from germline, CDR1 is SQVTM and CDR2 is ANQGSEA. This CDR3 region has 15 residues. The CDR3 sequence is CSVTSGRVNTGELFF. CDR3 bases: TGCAGCGTGACTAGCGGGAGGGTTAACACCGGGGAGCTGTTTTTT.

In this sample, this clonotype turned up many times. The J gene is TRBJ2-2, the V gene TRBV11-2; 10 positions agree with TRBD1. The length of the CDR3 is 14 residues. With 6 bases clipped from V and 4 bases from J, the junction kept 2 bases outside the gene matches. Germline V CDR1 and CDR2: SGHAT, FQNNGV. DNA for the CDR3: TGTGCCAGCAGTCGGACAGGGGGCACCGGGGAGCTGTTTTTT. It encodes CASSRTGGTGELFF.

The rearrangement links TRBV5-6 to TRBJ1-4; the D gene is possibly TRBD1 (5 bases). CDR1 and CDR2 (germline): SGHDT, YYEEEE. This CDR3 has 15 residues. The V end lost 3 bases, the J end lost 2 bases, and 11 bases lay between the germline ends. The CDR3 nucleotides read TGTGCCAGCAGCTCAACGGGGACGACTAATGAAAAACTGTTTTTT. Amino acids: CASSSTGTTNEKLFF.

In this sample, this clonotype turned up many times. This sequence joins TRBV27 and TRBJ2-3, with 8 bases that match TRBD2. After removal of 5 bases from V and 5 bases from J, the junction contained 12 bases not matched to a gene. The CDR3 is made up of 16 amino acids. Germline lookup yields CDR1 MNHEY and CDR2 SMNVEV (reference sequence). In DNA form, the CDR3 reads TGTGCCAGCAGTCCACTTCCAGCGGGAGCTCAAGATACGCAGTATTTT. Protein: CASSPLPAGAQDTQYF.

The sample holds a few counts of this clonotype. The chain carries TRBV10-1 and TRBJ1-2; 8 bases line up with TRBD1. V gave up 5 bases and J gave up 7 bases; unmatched junction bases: 6. This CDR3 region has 13 residues. From germline, CDR1 is WNHNN and CDR2 SYGVQD (reference sequence). This CDR3 is CASSKDRAVGYTF. The CDR3 DNA is TGCGCCAGCAGTAAGGACAGGGCGGTTGGCTACACCTTC.

This clonotype occurred many times. This sequence joins TRBV29-1 and TRBJ2-2; possibly TRBD1 for D (5 bases). Trimming cost V 8 bases and J 1 base, with 8 bases left between them. This CDR3 comprises 12 residues. Germline CDR1 is SQVTM and CDR2 is ANQGSEA. The CDR3 coding sequence is TGCAGCCATCAGGGGAACACCGGGGAGCTGTTTTTT. The encoded protein is CSHQGNTGELFF.

The table lists this clonotype with many counts. The chain combines TRBV12-3 or TRBV12-4 with TRBJ2-3, with 12 bases aligning to TRBD2. This CDR3 comprises 18 residues. With V trimmed by 4 bases and J by 7 bases, 15 bases remained unmatched. CDR3 residues: CASSSPWASGGEMNTQYF. The CDR3 bases are TGTGCCAGCAGTTCTCCATGGGCTAGCGGGGGGGAGATGAATACGCAGTATTTT.

This sequence joins TRBV30 and TRBJ2-7, with a weak D call TRBD2 (6 bases). The germline V gene encodes CDR1 GTSNPN and CDR2 SVGIG (reference sequence). The CDR3 runs to 15 residues. V was cut by 0 bases and J by 9 bases, with 21 bases left in between. CDR3 protein: CAWSVPREILSGQYF. The CDR3 nucleotides read TGTGCCTGGAGTGTACCGCGGGAAATACTTAGCGGGCAGTACTTC.

This clonotype appeared many times. The V and J genes are TRBV14 and TRBJ2-1, with TRBD2 matching 7 bases. Trimming took 6 bases from V and 4 from J; bases not matched to a gene: 6. In germline, CDR1 is SGHDN, CDR2 FVKESK. This CDR3 contains 14 residues. The CDR3 region has the DNA TGTGCCAGCAGACTAAGCGGGGTATACAATGAGCAGTTCTTC. The encoded protein is CASRLSGVYNEQFF.

This clonotype has ten or more counts. J is TRBJ2-2 and V is TRBV2; 9 bases map to TRBD2. Germline-derived CDR1 and CDR2 are SNHLY and FYNNEI. This CDR3 region has 18 residues. Trimming cost V 3 bases and J 4 bases; bases outside gene matches: 12. In DNA form, the CDR3 reads TGTGCCAGCAGTGATAACAGGCTAGCGGGATGGGCCACCGGGGAGCTGTTTTTT. Amino acid sequence: CASSDNRLAGWATGELFF.

Many counts were recorded for this clonotype. The V call is TRBV25-1, the J call TRBJ2-7, with 9 bases identical to TRBD2. V shed 4 bases, J shed 5 bases, and the junction held 15 bases outside the gene matches. The CDR3 runs 17 residues. Germline V CDR1 and CDR2: MGHDK, SYGVNS. The CDR3 region has the DNA TGTGCCAGCAGTGCCCCCTCTAGAAAGCGGGAGGTTGACGAGCAGTACTTC. Protein sequence: CASSAPSRKREVDEQYF.

This clonotype was seen many times. The chain recombines TRBV11-3 with TRBJ1-1; unclear D gene. The V and J ends lost 0 bases and 5 bases respectively, with 16 bases between them. The CDR3 length is 16 residues. Per germline, CDR1 SGHNT and CDR2 YENEEA. DNA for the CDR3: TGTGCCAGCAGCTTAGAGAGGTTAGGGATAAATACTGAAGCTTTCTTT. This sequence encodes CASSLERLGINTEAFF.

This clonotype occurred many times. V and J are TRBV5-1 and TRBJ2-2; D might be TRBD1 (5 bases). V was cut by 0 bases and J by 6 bases, with 15 bases left in between. Germline V CDR1 and CDR2: SGHRS, YFSETQ. This CDR3 has 16 residues. CDR3 sequence (DNA): TGCGCCAGCAGCTTGGGAGTCAGGGTCGGAGCCGGGGAGCTGTTTTTT. Translation: CASSLGVRVGAGELFF.

This clonotype was detected many times. V and J are TRBV28 and TRBJ2-1, with 12 nucleotides matching TRBD1. The germline CDR1 and CDR2 sequences are MDHEN and SYDVKM. Trimming took 4 bases from V and 6 from J; bases not matched to a gene: 1. The CDR3 extends over 14 amino acids. The CDR3 loop reads CASSWGQGANEQFF. CDR3 in DNA: TGTGCCAGCAGTTGGGGACAGGGGGCCAATGAGCAGTTCTTC. The whole variable domain, remainder taken from reference TRBV28 and TRBJ2-1, is DVKVTQSSRYLVKRTGEKVFLECVQDMDHENMFWYRQDPGLGLRLIYFSYDVKMKEKGDIPEGYSVSREKKERFSLILESASTNQTSMYLCASSWGQGANEQFFGPGTRLTVL.

This clonotype was observed at least ten times. V usage is TRBV27 and J usage is TRBJ1-5; D unclear. The germline gives CDR1 MNHEY, CDR2 SMNVEV (reference sequence). The CDR3 consists of 14 residues. The V end was cut by 2 bases, the J end by 7 bases, with 12 bases between. CDR3 in DNA: TGTGCCAGCAGTTTAGGAGGGCCGAGGCAGCCCCAGCATTTT. Its translation is CASSLGGPRQPQHF.

Ten or more counts support this clonotype. The rearrangement links TRBV7-2 to TRBJ2-1, with D uncertain. Germline CDR1 reads SGHTA; CDR2 reads FQGNSA. V was shortened by 5 bases and J by 10 bases, with 18 bases between the two germline ends. There are 14 residues in the CDR3. CDR3 loop: CASSGLYSPIEQFF. The CDR3 DNA sequence: TGTGCCAGCAGCGGGTTGTACTCACCGATCGAGCAGTTCTTC.

This chain uses TRBV11-1 with TRBJ2-7; D remains ambiguous. The CDR3 runs to 16 residues. Per germline, CDR1 SGHAT and CDR2 FQDESV (reference sequence). Trimming stripped 5 bases from V and 0 bases from J, with 17 bases between. CDR3 in amino acids: CASSLPRTGSSYEQYF. In DNA, the CDR3 is TGTGCCAGCAGCCTACCTCGGACGGGTAGCTCCTACGAGCAGTACTTC.

The chain carries TRBV6-2 or TRBV6-3 and TRBJ1-2, with 10 bases lining up with TRBD1. Trimming cost V 6 bases and J 7 bases; bases outside gene matches: 2. This CDR3 is built from 12 residues. Per germline, CDR1 MNHEY and CDR2 SVGEGT. CDR3 coding DNA: TGTGCCAGCAGCTGGACAGGGGGTGGCTACACCTTC. Translation gives CASSWTGGGYTF.

This clonotype has a count of ten or more. The chain employs TRBV28 and TRBJ1-4; D may be TRBD1 (5 bases). V was cut by 4 bases and J by 4 bases, with 16 bases left in between. Germline V lookup: CDR1 MDHEN, CDR2 SYDVKM. CDR3 size: 16 residues. CDR3 protein: CASSYMRGRGNEKLFF. The CDR3 region has the DNA TGTGCCAGCAGTTATATGAGGGGACGGGGTAATGAAAAACTGTTTTTT.

This clonotype has a handful of counts. A far larger clone is off by one base, so a read error is likely. The genes are TRBV11-2 and TRBJ2-1; 8 bases agree with TRBD1. The J call may be wrong; the DNA end is better matched by TRBJ2-5. Germline-derived CDR1 and CDR2 are SGHAT and FQNNGV. The CDR3 contains 17 residues. The CDR3: CASSLGAAGGRRETQYF. CDR3 DNA: TGTGCCAGCAGCTTGGGGGCGGCAGGGGGCAGACGAGAGACCCAGTACTTC.

This clonotype was recorded a few times. The chain carries TRBV18 and TRBJ1-1, with D tentatively TRBD1 (6 bases). The CDR3 extends over 15 amino acids. Per the germline V gene, CDR1 is KGHSH and CDR2 is LQKENI. V lost 4 bases, J lost 3 bases, and 15 bases lay in between. The CDR3 DNA is TGTGCCAGCTCACACCCAGGGGCAAGCCACACTGAAGCTTTCTTT. Its protein is CASSHPGASHTEAFF.

This clonotype came up many times. The V and J genes are TRBV2 and TRBJ2-7, with 7 bases identical to TRBD1. Germline V gene sequence: CDR1 SNHLY, CDR2 FYNNEI. The V segment lost 6 bases and the J segment 1 base; nucleotides outside the gene matches: 3. The CDR3 is made up of 13 amino acids. The CDR3 loop is CASSWDRSYEQYF. For the CDR3, the DNA is TGTGCCAGCAGCTGGGACAGATCCTACGAGCAGTACTTC.

This clonotype has only a few counts. This rearrangement joins TRBV3-1 to TRBJ1-5; unclear D gene. Trimming took 2 bases from V and 2 from J, leaving 10 bases between them. CDR3 size: 15 residues. In germline, CDR1 is LGHDT, CDR2 YNNKEL (reference sequence). The CDR3 here is CASSQNFQGNQPQHF. For the CDR3, the DNA is TGTGCCAGCAGCCAAAACTTTCAGGGCAATCAGCCCCAGCATTTT.

V usage is TRBV4-1 and J usage is TRBJ1-5, with no clear D. V lost 4 bases to trimming and J lost 6 bases, with 16 bases between them. Germline values: CDR1 MGHRA, CDR2 YSYEKL. The CDR3 contains 15 residues. The CDR3 DNA reads TGCGCCAGCAGCCCGCGACTGGCCGAGGTTCAGCCCCAGCATTTT. Protein product: CASSPRLAEVQPQHF.

This clonotype was found a few times. This rearrangement joins TRBV3-1 to TRBJ2-7, with 7 bases aligning to TRBD1. This CDR3 spans 16 amino acids. With 4 bases clipped from V and 2 bases from J, the junction kept 11 bases outside the gene matches. CDR1 and CDR2 (germline): LGHDT, YNNKEL (reference sequence). CDR3 bases: TGTGCCAGCAGCCCAATACCGGGACAGAGTACCTACGAGCAGTACTTC. Translation gives CASSPIPGQSTYEQYF.